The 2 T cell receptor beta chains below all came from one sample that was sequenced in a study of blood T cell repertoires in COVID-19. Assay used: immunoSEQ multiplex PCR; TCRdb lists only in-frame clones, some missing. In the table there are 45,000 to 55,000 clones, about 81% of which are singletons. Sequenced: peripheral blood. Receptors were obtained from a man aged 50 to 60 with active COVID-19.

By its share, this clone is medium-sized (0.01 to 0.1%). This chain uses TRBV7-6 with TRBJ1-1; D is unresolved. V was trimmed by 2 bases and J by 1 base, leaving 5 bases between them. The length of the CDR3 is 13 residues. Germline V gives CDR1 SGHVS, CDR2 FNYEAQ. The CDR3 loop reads CASSLSWNTEAFF. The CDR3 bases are TGTGCCAGCAGCTTATCTTGGAACACTGAAGCTTTCTTT.

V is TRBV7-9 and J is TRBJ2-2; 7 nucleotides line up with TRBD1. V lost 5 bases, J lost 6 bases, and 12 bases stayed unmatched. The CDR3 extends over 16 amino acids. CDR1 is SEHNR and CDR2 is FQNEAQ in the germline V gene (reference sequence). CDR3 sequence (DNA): TGTGCCAGCAGCCGAGACAGGGCAGGTTATCCCGGGGAGCTGTTTTTT. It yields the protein CASSRDRAGYPGELFF.